This TCR beta chain was obtained from a study of blood T cell repertoires in COVID-19. About the study: Both acute and convalescent COVID-19 samples were obtained from the United States, Italy and Spain.

Looked up from germline, CDR1 is LGHDT and CDR2 is YNNKEL (reference sequence). CDR3 length: 15 residues. V was clipped by 2 bases and J by 6 bases; unmatched bases: 7. Authors' methods: Amplification from reference gene primers served as the basis for estimated nucleated cell counts. Only in-frame clones appear in the TCRdb table, and some are missing; sequencing was by immunoSEQ multiplex PCR. That table supplies the V and J calls and clone size; D and trimming were determined from the DNA. The data show some 220,000 clones, roughly 91% seen once. Sample: peripheral blood. This TCR was sampled from a man younger than 40 with COVID-19, enrolled during active disease. The chain combines TRBV3-1 (or the pseudogene TRBV3-2) with TRBJ1-5; 7 bases line up with TRBD1. The CDR3 region has the DNA TGTGCCAGCAGCCAATCCAGGGGGTCCGGTCAGCCCCAGCATTTT. This codes for CASSQSRGSGQPQHF.